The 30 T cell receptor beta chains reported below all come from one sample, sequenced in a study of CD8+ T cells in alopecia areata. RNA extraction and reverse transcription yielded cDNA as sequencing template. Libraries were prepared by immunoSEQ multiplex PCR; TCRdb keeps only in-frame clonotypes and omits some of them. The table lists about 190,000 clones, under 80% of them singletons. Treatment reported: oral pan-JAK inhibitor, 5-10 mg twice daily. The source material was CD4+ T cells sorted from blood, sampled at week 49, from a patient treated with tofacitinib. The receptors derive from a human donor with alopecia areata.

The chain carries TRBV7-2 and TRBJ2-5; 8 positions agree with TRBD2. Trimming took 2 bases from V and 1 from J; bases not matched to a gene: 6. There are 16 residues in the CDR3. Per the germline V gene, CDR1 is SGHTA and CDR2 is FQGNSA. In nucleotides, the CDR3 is TGTGCCAGCAGCTTATCGCTGCGGGGGGCCCAAGAGACCCAGTACTTC. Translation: CASSLSLRGAQETQYF.

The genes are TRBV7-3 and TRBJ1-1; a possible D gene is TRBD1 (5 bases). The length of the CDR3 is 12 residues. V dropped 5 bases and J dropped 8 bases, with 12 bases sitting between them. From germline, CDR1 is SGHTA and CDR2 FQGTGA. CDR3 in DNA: TGTGCCAGCAGCAGCCTCTCAGGGGAAGCTTTCTTT. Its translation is CASSSLSGEAFF.

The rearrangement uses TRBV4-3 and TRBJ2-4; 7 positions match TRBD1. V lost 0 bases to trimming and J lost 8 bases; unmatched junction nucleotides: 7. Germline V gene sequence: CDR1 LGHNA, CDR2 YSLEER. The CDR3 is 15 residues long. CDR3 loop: CASSQDLNRGDIQYF. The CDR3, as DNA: TGCGCCAGCAGCCAAGATCTAAACAGGGGAGACATTCAGTACTTC.

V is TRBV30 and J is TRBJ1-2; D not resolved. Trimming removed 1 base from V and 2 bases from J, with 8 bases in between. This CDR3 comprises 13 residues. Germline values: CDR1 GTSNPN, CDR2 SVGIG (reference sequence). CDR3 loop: CAWSASQNYGYTF. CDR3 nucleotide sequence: TGTGCCTGGAGTGCGTCACAAAACTATGGCTACACCTTC.

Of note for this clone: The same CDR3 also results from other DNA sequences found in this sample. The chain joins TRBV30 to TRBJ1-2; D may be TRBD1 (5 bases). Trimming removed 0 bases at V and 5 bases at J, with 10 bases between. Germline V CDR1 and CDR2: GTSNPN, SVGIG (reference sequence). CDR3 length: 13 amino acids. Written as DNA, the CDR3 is TGTGCCTGGAGTGTAATGGGGGTTTATGGCTACACCTTC. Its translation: CAWSVMGVYGYTF.

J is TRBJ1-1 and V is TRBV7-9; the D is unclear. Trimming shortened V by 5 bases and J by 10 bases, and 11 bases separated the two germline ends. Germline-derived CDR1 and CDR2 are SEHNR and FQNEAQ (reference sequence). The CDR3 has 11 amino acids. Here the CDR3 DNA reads TGTGCCAGCAGCGAGGGTATAGGAGCTTTCTTT. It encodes CASSEGIGAFF.

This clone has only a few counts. In DNA form, the CDR3 reads TGCAGCGTTGAGGATGGCGAACCTAACTATGGCTACACCTTC. Residues: CSVEDGEPNYGYTF. The chain is built from TRBV29-1 and TRBJ1-2, with no clear D. This CDR3 is built from 14 residues. Germline CDR1 and CDR2: SQVTM and ANQGSEA. Trimming shortened V by 3 bases and J by 0 bases, and 11 bases separated the two germline ends.

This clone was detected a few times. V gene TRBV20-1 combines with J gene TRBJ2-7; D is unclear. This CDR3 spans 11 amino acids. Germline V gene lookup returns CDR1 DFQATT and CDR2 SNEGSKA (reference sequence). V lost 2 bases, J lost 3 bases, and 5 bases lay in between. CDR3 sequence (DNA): TGCAGTGCTAGATCGGGCTACGAGCAGTACTTC. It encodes CSARSGYEQYF.

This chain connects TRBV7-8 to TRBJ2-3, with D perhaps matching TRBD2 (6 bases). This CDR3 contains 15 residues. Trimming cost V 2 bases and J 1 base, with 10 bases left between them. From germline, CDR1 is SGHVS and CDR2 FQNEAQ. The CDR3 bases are TGTGCCAGCAGCTTACGGGGCGGGGGCACAGATACGCAGTATTTT. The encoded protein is CASSLRGGGTDTQYF.

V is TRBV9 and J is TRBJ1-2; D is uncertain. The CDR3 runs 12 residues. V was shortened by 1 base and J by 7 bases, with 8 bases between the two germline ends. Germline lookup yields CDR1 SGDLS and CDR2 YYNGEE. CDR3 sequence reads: CASSVHHTGYTF. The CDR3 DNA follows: TGTGCCAGCAGCGTACACCACACTGGCTACACCTTC.

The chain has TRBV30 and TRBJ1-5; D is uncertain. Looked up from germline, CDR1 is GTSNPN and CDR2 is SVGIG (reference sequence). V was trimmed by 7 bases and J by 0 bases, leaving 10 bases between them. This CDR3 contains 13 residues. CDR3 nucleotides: TGTGCCTCCAGTGGAACTAGCAATCAGCCCCAGCATTTT. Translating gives CASSGTSNQPQHF.

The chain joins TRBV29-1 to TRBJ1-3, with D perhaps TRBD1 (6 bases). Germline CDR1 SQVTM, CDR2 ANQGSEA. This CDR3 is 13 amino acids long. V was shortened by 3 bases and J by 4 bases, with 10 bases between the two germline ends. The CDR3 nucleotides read TGCAGCGTTGATCCGGGACAAGGAAACACCATATATTTT. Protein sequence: CSVDPGQGNTIYF.

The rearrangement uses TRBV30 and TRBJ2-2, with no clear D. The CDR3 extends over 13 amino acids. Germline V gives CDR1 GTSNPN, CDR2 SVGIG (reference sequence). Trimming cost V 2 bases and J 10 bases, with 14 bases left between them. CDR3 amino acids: CAWSRRVGMELFF. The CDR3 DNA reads TGTGCCTGGAGTCGCCGGGTAGGGATGGAGCTGTTTTTT.

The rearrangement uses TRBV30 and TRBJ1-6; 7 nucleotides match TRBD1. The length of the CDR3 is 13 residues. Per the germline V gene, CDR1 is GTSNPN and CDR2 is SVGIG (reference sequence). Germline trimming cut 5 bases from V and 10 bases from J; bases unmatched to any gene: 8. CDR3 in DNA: TGTGCCTGGGGGACAGTTGGTTCCTCACCCCTCCACTTT. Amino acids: CAWGTVGSSPLHF.

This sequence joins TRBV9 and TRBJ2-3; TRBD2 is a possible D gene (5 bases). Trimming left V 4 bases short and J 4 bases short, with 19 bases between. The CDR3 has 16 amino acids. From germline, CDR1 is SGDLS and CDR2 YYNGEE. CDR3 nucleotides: TGTGCCAGCAGCTCTCAGAGGGCTAGCATGGCAGATACGCAGTATTTT. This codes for CASSSQRASMADTQYF.

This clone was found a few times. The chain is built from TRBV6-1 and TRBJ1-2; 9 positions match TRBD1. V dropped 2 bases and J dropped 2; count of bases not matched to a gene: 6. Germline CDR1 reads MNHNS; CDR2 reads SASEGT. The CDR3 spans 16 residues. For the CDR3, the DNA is TGTGCCAGCAGTGAATCCTCCGGACAGGGGAACTATGGCTACACCTTC. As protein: CASSESSGQGNYGYTF.

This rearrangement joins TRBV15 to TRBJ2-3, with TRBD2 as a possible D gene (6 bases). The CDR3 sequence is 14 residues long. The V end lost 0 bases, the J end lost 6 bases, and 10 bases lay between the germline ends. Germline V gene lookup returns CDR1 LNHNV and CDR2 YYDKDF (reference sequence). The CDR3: CATSRDRREDTQYF. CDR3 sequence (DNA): TGTGCCACCAGCAGAGACCGGAGGGAGGATACGCAGTATTTT.

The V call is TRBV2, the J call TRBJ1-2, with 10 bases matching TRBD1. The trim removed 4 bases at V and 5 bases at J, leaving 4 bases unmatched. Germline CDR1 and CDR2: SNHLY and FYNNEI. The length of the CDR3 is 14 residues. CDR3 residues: CASSATGGGYGYTF. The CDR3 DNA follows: TGTGCCAGCAGTGCGACAGGGGGCGGGTATGGCTACACCTTC.

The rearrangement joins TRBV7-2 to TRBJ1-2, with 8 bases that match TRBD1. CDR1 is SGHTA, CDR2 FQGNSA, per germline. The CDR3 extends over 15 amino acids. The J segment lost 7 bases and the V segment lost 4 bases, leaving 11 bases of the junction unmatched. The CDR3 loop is CASSSNRGSVGGYTF. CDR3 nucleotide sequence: TGTGCCAGCAGCTCGAACAGGGGGTCAGTAGGTGGCTACACCTTC.

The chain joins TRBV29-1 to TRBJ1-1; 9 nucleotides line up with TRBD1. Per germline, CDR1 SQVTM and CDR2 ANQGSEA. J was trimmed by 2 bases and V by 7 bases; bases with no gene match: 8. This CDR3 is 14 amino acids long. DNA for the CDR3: TGCAGCGCTTCGACAGGGGGTTTTAACACTGAAGCTTTCTTT. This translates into CSASTGGFNTEAFF.

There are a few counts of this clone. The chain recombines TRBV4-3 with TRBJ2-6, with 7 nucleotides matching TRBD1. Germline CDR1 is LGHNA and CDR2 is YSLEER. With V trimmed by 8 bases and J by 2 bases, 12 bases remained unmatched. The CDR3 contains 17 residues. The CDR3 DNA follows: TGCGCCAGCGGGGTACAGGGGTTCGGGACTGGGGCCAACGTCCTGACTTTC. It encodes CASGVQGFGTGANVLTF.

CDR3 sequence: CASSPQSGGKNEQFF. For the CDR3, the DNA is TGTGCCAGCTCACCCCAGAGCGGGGGGAAGAATGAGCAGTTCTTC. The rearrangement links TRBV18 to TRBJ2-1, with TRBD2 matching 9 bases. Trimming took 3 bases from V and 7 from J; bases not matched to a gene: 7. CDR1 is KGHSH, CDR2 LQKENI, per germline. This CDR3 region has 15 residues.

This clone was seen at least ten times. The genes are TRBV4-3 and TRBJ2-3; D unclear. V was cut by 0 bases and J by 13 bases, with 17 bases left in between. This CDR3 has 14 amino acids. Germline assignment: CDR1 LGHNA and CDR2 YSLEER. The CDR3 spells CASSQDILPGPEYF. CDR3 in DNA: TGCGCCAGCAGCCAAGATATCCTTCCGGGCCCCGAGTATTTT.

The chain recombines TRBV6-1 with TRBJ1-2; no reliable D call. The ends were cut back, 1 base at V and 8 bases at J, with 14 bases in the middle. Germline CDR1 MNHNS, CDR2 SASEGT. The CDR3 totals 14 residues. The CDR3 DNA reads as TGTGCCAGCAGTGAAGTAGCGGGGATGGGAGGCTACACCTTC. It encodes CASSEVAGMGGYTF.

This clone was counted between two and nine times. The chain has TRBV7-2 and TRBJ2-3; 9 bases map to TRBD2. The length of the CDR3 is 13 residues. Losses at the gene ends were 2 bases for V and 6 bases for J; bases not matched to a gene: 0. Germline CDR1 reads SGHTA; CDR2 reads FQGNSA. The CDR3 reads CASSLSGGDTQYF. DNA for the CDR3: TGTGCCAGCAGCTTAAGCGGGGGGGATACGCAGTATTTT.

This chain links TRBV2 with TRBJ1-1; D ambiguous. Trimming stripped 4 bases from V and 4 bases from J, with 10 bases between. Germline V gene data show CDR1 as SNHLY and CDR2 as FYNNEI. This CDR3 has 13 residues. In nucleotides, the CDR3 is TGTGCCAGCAGTGCGGAGCGAGGCACTGAAGCTTTCTTT. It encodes CASSAERGTEAFF.

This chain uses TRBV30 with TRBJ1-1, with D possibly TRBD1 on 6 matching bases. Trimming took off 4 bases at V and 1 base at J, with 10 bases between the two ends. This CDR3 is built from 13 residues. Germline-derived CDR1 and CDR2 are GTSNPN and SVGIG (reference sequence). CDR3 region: CAWNPGANTEAFF. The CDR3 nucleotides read TGTGCCTGGAATCCAGGGGCGAACACTGAAGCTTTCTTT.

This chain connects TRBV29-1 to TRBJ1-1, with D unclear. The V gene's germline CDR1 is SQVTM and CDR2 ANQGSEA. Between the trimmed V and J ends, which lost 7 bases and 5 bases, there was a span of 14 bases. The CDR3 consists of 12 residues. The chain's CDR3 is CSAHSGRTEAFF. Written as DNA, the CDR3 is TGCAGCGCCCACAGCGGACGTACTGAAGCTTTCTTT.

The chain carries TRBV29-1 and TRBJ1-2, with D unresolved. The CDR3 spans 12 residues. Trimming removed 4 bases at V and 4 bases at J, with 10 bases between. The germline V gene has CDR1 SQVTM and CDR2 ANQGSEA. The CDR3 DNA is TGCAGCGTTGTTCAGGAAAGCTATGGCTACACCTTC. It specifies CSVVQESYGYTF.

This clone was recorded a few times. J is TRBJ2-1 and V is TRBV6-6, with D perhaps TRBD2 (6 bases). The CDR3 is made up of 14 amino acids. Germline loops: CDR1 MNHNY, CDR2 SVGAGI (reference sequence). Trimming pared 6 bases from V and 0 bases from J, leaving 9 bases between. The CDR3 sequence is CASRGGRSYNEQFF. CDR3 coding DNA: TGTGCCAGCAGGGGGGGACGCTCCTACAATGAGCAGTTCTTC.